The 26 T cell receptor beta chains listed next were all sequenced from one sample in a study of blood T cell repertoires in COVID-19. Repertoires were generated with immunoSEQ multiplex PCR, while TCRdb's copy carries only in-frame clones and drops some. The table shows about 220,000 clones, with 80% to 90% occurring only once. Sample: peripheral blood. Receptors were obtained from a man in his forties or fifties with active or convalescent COVID-19.

This rearrangement joins TRBV3-1 (or the pseudogene TRBV3-2) to TRBJ2-3; D possibly corresponds to TRBD1 (6 bases). Germline values: CDR1 LGHDT, CDR2 YNNKEL (reference sequence). The length of the CDR3 is 16 residues. Trimming left V 0 bases short and J 3 bases short, with 13 bases between. The CDR3 region has the DNA TGTGCCAGCAGCCAAGATGGGGGACATCAGACAGATACGCAGTATTTT. Protein product: CASSQDGGHQTDTQYF.

The chain employs TRBV7-9 and TRBJ1-3; tentatively, D is TRBD1 (5 bases). V was pared by 4 bases and J by 3 bases, with 13 bases between. The CDR3 consists of 15 residues. Germline V gene lookup returns CDR1 SEHNR and CDR2 FQNEAQ (reference sequence). The CDR3 sequence is CASSSLGRGGNTIYF. The CDR3 DNA follows: TGTGCCAGCAGCTCACTTGGGAGGGGTGGAAACACCATATATTTT.

The V and J genes are TRBV15 and TRBJ1-2, with TRBD1 matching over 8 bases. CDR3 length: 13 amino acids. Germline V CDR1 and CDR2: LNHNV, YYDKDF (reference sequence). V gave up 1 base and J gave up 5 bases; unmatched junction bases: 0. The CDR3 protein is CATSRGTGYGYTF. In DNA form, the CDR3 reads TGTGCCACCAGCAGAGGGACAGGGTATGGCTACACCTTC.

This clone appeared once. This CDR3 reads CASSPMNNSPLHF. The DNA of the CDR3 is TGTGCCAGCAGCCCTATGAATAATTCACCCCTCCACTTT. This chain links TRBV11-2 with TRBJ1-6; D remains ambiguous. The length of the CDR3 is 13 residues. The germline V and J ends were trimmed by 5 bases and 5 bases, with 7 bases remaining between them. Germline loops: CDR1 SGHAT, CDR2 FQNNGV.

The chain carries TRBV5-6 and TRBJ1-1, with D perhaps TRBD1 (6 bases). CDR3 length: 14 amino acids. V dropped 1 base and J dropped 4 bases, with 11 bases sitting between them. Per the germline V gene, CDR1 is SGHDT and CDR2 is YYEEEE. The CDR3 DNA reads as TGTGCCAGCAGCTTGATAACAGGGATCACTGAAGCTTTCTTT. Protein sequence: CASSLITGITEAFF.

In this sample, this clone turned up many times. The rearrangement joins TRBV5-1 to TRBJ2-1, with 14 bases fitting TRBD2. This CDR3 is 19 amino acids long. Germline CDR1 is SGHRS and CDR2 is YFSETQ. With V trimmed by 0 bases and J by 5 bases, 10 bases remained unmatched. The CDR3 DNA reads as TGCGCCAGCAGCTTGGTTGGCGGAGGACTAGCGGGGGGTCACAATGAGCAGTTCTTC. Translated, it gives CASSLVGGGLAGGHNEQFF.

The genes are TRBV5-1 and TRBJ2-1, with 7 nucleotides matching TRBD1. V gave up 5 bases and J gave up 1 base; unmatched junction bases: 3. CDR3 length equals 14 residues. Germline CDR1 SGHRS, CDR2 YFSETQ. The DNA for the CDR3 is TGCGCCAGCAGTAGGACAGGATCCTACAATGAGCAGTTCTTC. This codes for CASSRTGSYNEQFF.

Details on this clone: Distinct nucleotide sequences in the sample also encode this CDR3. The gene calls are TRBV4-2 and TRBJ1-3, with no clear D. This CDR3 comprises 16 residues. V was clipped by 0 bases and J by 0 bases, with 9 bases between them. The germline gives CDR1 LGHNA, CDR2 YNFKEQ. CDR3 loop: CASSQDPGSSGNTIYF. In DNA form, the CDR3 reads TGTGCCAGCAGCCAAGATCCGGGGAGCTCTGGAAACACCATATATTTT.

The chain carries TRBV29-1 and TRBJ2-1, with a possible D match to TRBD1 (6 bases). Trimming took 8 bases from V and 10 from J, leaving 12 bases between them. CDR1 and CDR2 (germline): SQVTM, ANQGSEA. CDR3 length: 10 residues. CDR3 sequence reads: CSFRTVEQFF. In DNA, the CDR3 is TGCAGCTTCCGGACAGTCGAGCAGTTCTTC.

DNA for the CDR3: TGTGCCAGTAGTCCCCGGAGCTCCTATAATTCACCCCTCCACTTT. As protein: CASSPRSSYNSPLHF. The chain recombines TRBV19 with TRBJ1-6; no definite D call. This CDR3 contains 15 residues. Between the trimmed V and J ends, which lost 5 bases and 0 bases, there was a span of 8 bases. Germline CDR1 is LNHDA and CDR2 is SQIVND (reference sequence).

V and J are TRBV12-3 or TRBV12-4 and TRBJ1-1; no clear D. This CDR3 comprises 13 residues. The germline V and J ends were trimmed by 7 bases and 3 bases, with 12 bases remaining between them. This CDR3 reads CASTYLEDTEAFF. The CDR3 nucleotides read TGTGCCAGCACATACCTCGAGGACACTGAAGCTTTCTTT.

This chain joins TRBV14 and TRBJ1-1; tentatively, D is TRBD1 (6 bases). V was trimmed by 3 bases and J by 11 bases, leaving 10 bases between them. The germline gives CDR1 SGHDN, CDR2 FVKESK. There are 11 residues in the CDR3. CDR3 residues: CASSQAGVAFF. DNA of the CDR3: TGTGCCAGCAGCCAGGCAGGGGTGGCTTTCTTT. The complete variable domain, with remaining parts taken from reference TRBV14 and TRBJ1-1, reads EAGVTQFPSHSVIEKGQTVTLRCDPISGHDNLYWYRRVMGKEIKFLLHFVKESKQDESGMPNNRFLAERTGGTYSTLKVQPAELEDSGVYFCASSQAGVAFFGQGTRLTVV.

J is TRBJ2-1 and V is TRBV15, with 7 bases fitting TRBD1. J lost 8 bases, V lost 2 bases, and 0 bases had no gene match. The germline V gene has CDR1 LNHNV and CDR2 YYDKDF (reference sequence). CDR3 length equals 12 residues. Here the CDR3 DNA reads TGTGCCACCAGCAGAACAGGGGATGAGCAGTTCTTC. Residues: CATSRTGDEQFF. Drawing the rest from reference TRBV15 and TRBJ2-1, the complete variable domain is DAMVIQNPRYQVTQFGKPVTLSCSQTLNHNVMYWYQQKSSQAPKLLFHYYDKDFNNEADTPDNFQSRRPNTSFCFLDIRSPGLGDTAMYLCATSRTGDEQFFGPGTRLTVL.

The gene calls are TRBV7-3 and TRBJ1-6, with 9 bases fitting TRBD1. CDR3 length: 15 residues. CDR1 SGHTA and CDR2 FQGTGA come from the germline V gene. The junction had 7 bases not matched to a gene; V was cut back by 2 bases and J by 11 bases. CDR3: CASSLGDRVLAPLHF. The CDR3, as DNA: TGTGCCAGCAGCTTAGGGGACAGGGTTTTGGCACCCCTCCACTTT. Variable domain in full (rest from reference TRBV7-3 and TRBJ1-6): GAGVSQTPSNKVTEKGKYVELRCDPISGHTALYWYRQSLGQGPEFLIYFQGTGAADDSGLPNDRFFAVRPEGSVSTLKIQRTERGDSAVYLCASSLGDRVLAPLHFGNGTRLTVT.

CDR3 coding DNA: TGTGCCAGCAGGAGACAGGGAAACTCGTACTATGGCTACACCTTC. The encoded protein is CASRRQGNSYYGYTF. This chain links TRBV6-5 with TRBJ1-2, with 7 bases fitting TRBD1. The CDR3 is 15 residues long. Germline V gene lookup returns CDR1 MNHEY and CDR2 SVGAGI. The V gene end was trimmed by 6 bases and the J gene end by 3 bases; junction bases not matched to a gene: 10.

The chain links TRBV19 to TRBJ2-7; 7 nucleotides line up with TRBD2. Germline V CDR1 and CDR2: LNHDA, SQIVND (reference sequence). The CDR3 consists of 14 residues. V was pared by 6 bases and J by 6 bases, with 11 bases of the junction left unmatched. CDR3 nucleotides: TGTGCCAGTAGGATCGGGGAGGGGTATTCCGAGCAGTACTTC. Translating it yields CASRIGEGYSEQYF.

This chain links TRBV2 with TRBJ2-5, with 11 bases matching TRBD2. Per germline, CDR1 SNHLY and CDR2 FYNNEI. V lost 6 bases, J lost 5 bases, and 8 bases stayed unmatched. The CDR3 covers 15 residues. The CDR3 loop reads CASSFLAGGGETQYF. The CDR3 DNA follows: TGTGCCAGCAGCTTTCTAGCGGGGGGTGGGGAGACCCAGTACTTC.

Details on this clone: Relative to the germline gene, one junction end is altered; a read error may explain this. This chain connects TRBV19 to TRBJ2-5, with TRBD1 as a possible D gene (5 bases). The CDR3 is 12 amino acids. From germline, CDR1 is LNHDA and CDR2 SQIVND (reference sequence). This chain's CDR3 is CASSIGSGQQNF. In nucleotides, the CDR3 is TGTGCCAGTAGTATAGGTTCAGGACAACAAAACTTC.

This clone was detected once. The genes are TRBV28 and TRBJ2-1, with 7 bases matching TRBD2. The CDR3 runs 17 residues. J lost 4 bases, V lost 5 bases, and 14 bases had no gene match. Germline CDR1 is MDHEN and CDR2 is SYDVKM. CDR3 in amino acids: CASSPPLWGGTYNEQFF. The CDR3 DNA sequence: TGTGCCAGCAGTCCCCCTTTGTGGGGGGGGACTTACAATGAGCAGTTCTTC.

The V call is TRBV5-1, the J call TRBJ2-1; D might be TRBD2 (6 bases). Germline-derived CDR1 and CDR2 are SGHRS and YFSETQ. V lost 8 bases to trimming and J lost 3 bases, with 15 bases between them. The CDR3 is made up of 14 amino acids. The CDR3 reads CASAGGGLYNEQFF. As DNA, the CDR3 is TGCGCCAGTGCTGGGGGAGGCCTCTACAATGAGCAGTTCTTC.

The rearrangement uses TRBV7-2 and TRBJ1-1, with D uncertain. Germline V gene data show CDR1 as SGHTA and CDR2 as FQGNSA. Deletions cut 4 bases from V and 1 base from J, with 10 bases between. This CDR3 spans 14 amino acids. This chain's CDR3 is CASSSGSANTEAFF. The CDR3 coding sequence is TGTGCCAGCAGCTCAGGCTCTGCGAACACTGAAGCTTTCTTT. Using reference TRBV7-2 and TRBJ1-1 for the parts outside the CDR3, the full variable domain is GAGVSQSPSNKVTEKGKDVELRCDPISGHTALYWYRQSLGQGLEFLIYFQGNSAPDKSGLPSDRFSAERTGGSVSTLTIQRTQQEDSAVYLCASSSGSANTEAFFGQGTRLTVV.

CDR3 loop: CASRSRGLGTEAFF. The CDR3 DNA sequence: TGTGCCAGTAGATCCAGGGGGCTCGGCACTGAAGCTTTCTTT. V usage is TRBV19 and J usage is TRBJ1-1, with TRBD1 matching over 8 bases. The CDR3 is made up of 14 amino acids. Germline CDR1 LNHDA, CDR2 SQIVND (reference sequence). Trimming removed 6 bases from V and 4 bases from J; junction bases left unmatched: 7.

The V and J genes are TRBV2 and TRBJ1-4; TRBD1 might be the D (6 bases). Germline values: CDR1 SNHLY, CDR2 FYNNEI. Trimming cost V 2 bases and J 14 bases, with 21 bases left between them. The CDR3 contains 15 residues. This chain's CDR3 is CASSETPRQAGGLFF. CDR3 coding DNA: TGTGCCAGCAGTGAAACCCCCCGACAGGCCGGAGGCCTGTTTTTT.

The chain recombines TRBV14 with TRBJ2-3, with D unclear. CDR3 length: 12 amino acids. Trimming removed 4 bases at V and 6 bases at J, with 8 bases between. Germline-derived CDR1 and CDR2 are SGHDN and FVKESK. The CDR3 here is CASSPRSDTQYF. CDR3 sequence (DNA): TGTGCCAGCAGCCCAAGGAGCGATACGCAGTATTTT. Looking up the rest from reference TRBV14 and TRBJ2-3 gives the full variable domain: EAGVTQFPSHSVIEKGQTVTLRCDPISGHDNLYWYRRVMGKEIKFLLHFVKESKQDESGMPNNRFLAERTGGTYSTLKVQPAELEDSGVYFCASSPRSDTQYFGPGTRLTVL.

The rearrangement links TRBV5-6 to TRBJ1-5; the D gene is possibly TRBD1 (5 bases). CDR1 and CDR2 (germline): SGHDT, YYEEEE. The V gene lost 4 bases and the J gene lost 3 bases, with 11 bases spanning the gap. The CDR3 contains 14 residues. CDR3 nucleotides: TGTGCCAGCAGCCCCGGACACGCCAATCAGCCCCAGCATTTT. Amino acids: CASSPGHANQPQHF.

The V and J genes are TRBV7-8 and TRBJ2-1; D is uncertain. The CDR3 is 16 amino acids. V lost 0 bases, J lost 0 bases, and 9 bases lay in between. CDR1 and CDR2 (germline): SGHVS, FQNEAQ. The CDR3 bases are TGTGCCAGCAGCTTAGCCCGGGTGAGCTCCTACAATGAGCAGTTCTTC. Amino acid sequence: CASSLARVSSYNEQFF.